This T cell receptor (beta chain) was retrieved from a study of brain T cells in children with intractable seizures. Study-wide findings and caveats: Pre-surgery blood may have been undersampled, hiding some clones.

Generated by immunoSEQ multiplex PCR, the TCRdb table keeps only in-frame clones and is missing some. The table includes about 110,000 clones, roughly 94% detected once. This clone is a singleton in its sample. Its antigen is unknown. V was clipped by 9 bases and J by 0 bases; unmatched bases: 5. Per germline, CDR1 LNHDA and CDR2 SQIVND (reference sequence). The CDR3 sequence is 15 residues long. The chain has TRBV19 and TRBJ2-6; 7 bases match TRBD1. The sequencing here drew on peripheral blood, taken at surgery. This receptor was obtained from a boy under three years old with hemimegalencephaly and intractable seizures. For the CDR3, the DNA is TGTGCCAGCAACAGGGGAAGCTCTGGGGCCAACGTCCTGACTTTC. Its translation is CASNRGSSGANVLTF.